This T cell receptor (beta chain) was sequenced in a study of human T cells and chemical hapten exposure. TCRdb analysed the RACE reads with MiXCR anew, one entry per CDR3 protein. The data hold approximately 370,000 distinct CDR3 sequences, with approximately 5% observed a single time. This clonotype has a count of ten or more. CDR1 and CDR2 from the germline V gene are DFQATT and SNEGSKA (reference sequence). The V gene end was trimmed by 6 bases and the J gene end by 0 bases; junction bases not matched to a gene: 5. This CDR3 is built from 13 residues. This sample's time point: pre-sensitization, week 0. Documented treatment: therapeutic diphenylcyclopropenone sensitization with weekly scalp DPC.

Sequences were derived from whole blood, sampled in connection with sensitization to the hapten diphenylcyclopropenone (DPC). The rearrangement uses TRBV20-1 and TRBJ2-7, with 7 bases identical to TRBD1. The clonotype comes from a woman younger than 30 with alopecia areata. Some clones in this sample may be carry-over from other donors' samples. This CDR3 reads CSATRDSSYEQYF. CDR3 DNA sequence: TGCAGTGCAACTAGGGACAGCTCCTACGAGCAGTACTTC.